A selection of T cell receptor beta chains follows, all from one sample in a study of cytomegalovirus exposure and HLA in healthy donors. The method was immunoSEQ multiplex PCR; TCRdb's version includes in-frame clones alone and lacks a portion of them. The sample carries roughly 110,000 clones, approximately 67% recorded once. The specimen sequenced was PBMCs. The origin of the receptors is a man aged 18 to 29 in good health and CMV-seropositive. Each CDR3 is given with its conserved first and last residue. Each record gives: V gene, D gene, J gene, clone size, CDR3 DNA, CDR3 protein. The D gene is left open where the match is weak. Not every row has a clone size; where given, it reads once, few, many or a size class.

v_call: TRBV20-1
d_call: .
j_call: TRBJ2-5
clone_size: .
cdr3_nt: TGCAGTGCTAGGCCGGAAGAGACCCAGTACTTC
cdr3_aa: CSARPEETQYF

v_call: TRBV5-4
d_call: .
j_call: TRBJ2-2
clone_size: few
cdr3_nt: TGTGCCAGCAGTCTTAACACCGGGGAGCTGTTTTTT
cdr3_aa: CASSLNTGELFF

v_call: TRBV4-2
d_call: TRBD2
j_call: TRBJ2-7
clone_size: .
cdr3_nt: TGTGCCAGCAGCCACTTACTAGCGGGGGCCTCCTACGAGCAGTACTTC
cdr3_aa: CASSHLLAGASYEQYF

v_call: TRBV7-2
d_call: TRBD1
j_call: TRBJ1-2
clone_size: .
cdr3_nt: TGTGCCAGCAGGCGGGACAGGCGCAATGATGGCTACACCTTC
cdr3_aa: CASRRDRRNDGYTF

v_call: TRBV27
d_call: TRBD1
j_call: TRBJ1-1
clone_size: few
cdr3_nt: TGTGCCAGCAGTTTTGACAGGGTCGCTGAAGCTTTCTTT
cdr3_aa: CASSFDRVAEAFF

v_call: TRBV10-2
d_call: .
j_call: TRBJ2-3
clone_size: .
cdr3_nt: TGCGCCAGCAGTGACCATCGGACAGTAAGCACAGATACGCAGTATTTT
cdr3_aa: CASSDHRTVSTDTQYF

v_call: TRBV10-3
d_call: TRBD2
j_call: TRBJ2-1
clone_size: few
cdr3_nt: TGTGCCATCAGTGACCCAAACCCTAGCGGGGGACCTTCCCTCGATGAGCAGTTCTTC
cdr3_aa: CAISDPNPSGGPSLDEQFF

v_call: TRBV18
d_call: TRBD1
j_call: TRBJ1-2
clone_size: .
cdr3_nt: TGTGCCAGCTCAACGGGTCCCGGGACAGGGATCCTATTC
cdr3_aa: CASSTGPGTGILF

v_call: TRBV10-3
d_call: TRBD1
j_call: TRBJ2-6
clone_size: few
cdr3_nt: TGTGCCACCAAAAAGGGACAGATCTCTGGGGCCAACGTCCTGACTTTC
cdr3_aa: CATKKGQISGANVLTF

v_call: TRBV28
d_call: .
j_call: TRBJ1-1
clone_size: .
cdr3_nt: TGTGCCAGCAGCCACGGGGGTTTTGACACTGAAGCTTTCTTT
cdr3_aa: CASSHGGFDTEAFF

v_call: TRBV29-1
d_call: .
j_call: TRBJ2-3
clone_size: .
cdr3_nt: TGCAGCGTTGGGTTAGCGGCTAGCACAGATACGCAGTATTTT
cdr3_aa: CSVGLAASTDTQYF

v_call: TRBV10-2
d_call: .
j_call: TRBJ1-1
clone_size: .
cdr3_nt: TGCGCCAGCAGTGAGAACGAGGGGGGGAAAGCTTTCTTT
cdr3_aa: CASSENEGGKAFF

v_call: TRBV5-3
d_call: TRBD1
j_call: TRBJ1-6
clone_size: .
cdr3_nt: TGTGCCAGAAGCTTCCCCTTGGAGCTGAGGACAGGCTATAATTCACCCCTCCACTTT
cdr3_aa: CARSFPLELRTGYNSPLHF

v_call: TRBV6-5
d_call: .
j_call: TRBJ1-6
clone_size: once
cdr3_nt: TGTGCCAGCAGTTACTCTAGAAACGTAGATTCACCCCTCCACTTT
cdr3_aa: CASSYSRNVDSPLHF

v_call: TRBV28
d_call: .
j_call: TRBJ1-6
clone_size: .
cdr3_nt: TGTGCCAGCAGGATTTACAGGGCGGGCTCCTATAATTCACCCCTCCACTTT
cdr3_aa: CASRIYRAGSYNSPLHF